The rows below give T cell receptor beta chains drawn from one sample of a study of T cells after yellow fever vaccination. TCRdb re-analysed the 5' RACE reads in MiXCR, keeping a single row per CDR3 protein. The sample carries 450,000 to 650,000 distinct CDR3 sequences, just over 20% recorded once. Sequenced material: PBMCs, taken about 20 days after the first yellow fever vaccination. The receptors originated from a man aged 18 to 29 who received the YFV17D yellow fever vaccine. The CDR3 runs from the conserved cysteine through the conserved F or W.

V	J	CDR3
TRBV12-3/TRBV12-4	TRBJ1-6	CASSSGPLYNSPLHF
TRBV7-2	TRBJ2-1	CASSSPRGTSYNEQFF
TRBV4-1	TRBJ1-5	CASSQESTGGQPQHF
TRBV7-2	TRBJ2-5	CASTSYLQETQYF
TRBV18	TRBJ2-1	CASSPLDSYEQFF
TRBV28	TRBJ2-1	CASRSGSSGGIYNEQFF
TRBV5-1	TRBJ2-4	CASSSPEGGGIQYF
TRBV4-3	TRBJ1-1	CASSQDDENTEAFF
TRBV5-5	TRBJ2-5	CASSTGTKYQETQYF
TRBV27	TRBJ2-4	CASAEQANF
TRBV12-3/TRBV12-4	TRBJ1-5	CASSLQGSQPQHF
TRBV7-2	TRBJ2-3	CASSAGLATSDTQYF
TRBV7-2	TRBJ2-7	CASSSGGPSYEQYF
TRBV5-6	TRBJ2-2	CASSLELAITGELFF
TRBV18	TRBJ2-7	CASSPGQRAYEQYF
TRBV7-8	TRBJ2-6	CASSLAGNAGANVLTF
TRBV12-3/TRBV12-4	TRBJ1-2	CASSLDRRNGYTF
TRBV20-1	TRBJ2-1	CSARTGTGVDEQFF
TRBV5-1	TRBJ2-5	CASSLAGHQETQYF
TRBV6-1	TRBJ1-1	CASSQTRWVSTEAFF
TRBV6-2/TRBV6-3	TRBJ2-2	CASSYISQSTGELFF
TRBV7-3	TRBJ2-3	CASSSKSSGGTDTQYF
TRBV6-5	TRBJ1-1	CASSYLRGGTEAFF
TRBV19	TRBJ2-7	CASRQGDNEQYF
TRBV9	TRBJ2-5	CASSVDASSLGETQYF
TRBV5-1	TRBJ1-1	CASSYKTGGNTEAFF
TRBV2	TRBJ2-1	CASTVEAFYNEQFF
TRBV7-2	TRBJ1-1	CASSLTGDPNTEAFF
TRBV5-1	TRBJ2-3	CASSLFTTSGVADTQYF
TRBV12-3/TRBV12-4	TRBJ1-2	CASRSGTGGSGYTF
TRBV18	TRBJ2-5	CASSPGLAGNQETQYF
TRBV7-3	TRBJ2-3	CASSRGQGMDTQYF
TRBV5-4	TRBJ1-2	CASSLESGLPYGYNF
TRBV5-1	TRBJ2-3	CASSLAASGGATDTQYF
TRBV5-1	TRBJ2-5	CASRGQGAIETQYF
TRBV6-5	TRBJ1-4	CASSYSGADEKLFF
TRBV7-9	TRBJ1-1	CASSKRDTEAFF
TRBV7-9	TRBJ2-3	CASSSTGTGGLDTQYF
TRBV12-3/TRBV12-4	TRBJ2-7	CASSSASGGSYEQYF
TRBV6-5	TRBJ1-1	CASSSRGLGPEAFF
TRBV5-6	TRBJ2-7	CASSSIHEQYF
TRBV6-2/TRBV6-3	TRBJ1-1	CASRTGGNTEAFF
TRBV20-1	TRBJ2-3	CSATERGRDTQYF
TRBV7-9	TRBJ1-1	CASSDRQLNTEAFF
TRBV12-3/TRBV12-4	TRBJ2-2	CASRPSRSDYNTGELFF
TRBV5-1	TRBJ2-3	CASSLVPGGADTQYF
TRBV7-2	TRBJ1-5	CASSLGQGAGGNQPRHF
TRBV29-1	TRBJ1-2	CSVEGHARGYTF
TRBV6-2/TRBV6-3	TRBJ1-2	CASSRLNYGYTF
TRBV27	TRBJ2-3	CASGPSIAGGPSDTQYF
TRBV12-3/TRBV12-4	TRBJ2-4	CASSFYQQNQYF
TRBV4-3	TRBJ2-5	CASSQDAGRFQETQYF
TRBV20-1	TRBJ2-5	CSAVGTEETQYF
TRBV6-1	TRBJ2-5	CASSKASVFRPAETQYF
TRBV10-2	TRBJ1-2	CASSEGDRGRGYTF
TRBV3-1	TRBJ2-5	CASSRGQLIETQYF
TRBV6-1	TRBJ1-6	CASSPSSVRGSPLHF
TRBV20-1	TRBJ2-3	CSARGLNGDTDTQYF
TRBV12-3/TRBV12-4	TRBJ2-3	CASSSDRDLFLQYF